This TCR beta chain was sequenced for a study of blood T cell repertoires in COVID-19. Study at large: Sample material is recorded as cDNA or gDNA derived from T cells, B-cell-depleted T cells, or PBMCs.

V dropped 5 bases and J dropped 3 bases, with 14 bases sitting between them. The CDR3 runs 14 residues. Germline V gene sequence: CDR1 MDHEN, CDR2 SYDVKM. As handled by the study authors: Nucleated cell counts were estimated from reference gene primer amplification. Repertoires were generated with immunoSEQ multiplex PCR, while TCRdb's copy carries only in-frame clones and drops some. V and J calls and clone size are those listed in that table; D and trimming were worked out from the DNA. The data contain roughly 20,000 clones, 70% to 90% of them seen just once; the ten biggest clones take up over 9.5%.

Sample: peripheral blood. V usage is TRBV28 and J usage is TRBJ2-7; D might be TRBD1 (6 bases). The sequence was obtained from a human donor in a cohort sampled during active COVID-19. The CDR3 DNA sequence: TGTGCCAGCAGTCCCGGACAGAGATTCTACGAGCAGTACTTC. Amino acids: CASSPGQRFYEQYF.